This T cell receptor beta chain was found in a study of CD8 T cells in ankylosing spondylitis. Study outcomes and limitations: Several highly homologous variants made up a TCR beta motif, and this motif appeared characteristic of ankylosing spondylitis blood. Significant enrichment of disease-linked clones was reported in matched ankylosing spondylitis synovial fluid. Before this, some motif variants had been reported in reactive arthritis synovial fluid and blood.

The length of the CDR3 is 14 residues. Germline V CDR1 and CDR2: DFQATT, SNEGSKA (reference sequence). The V and J ends lost 4 bases and 2 bases respectively, with 14 bases between them. In TCRdb, the 5' RACE reads were re-called with MiXCR into one record per CDR3 protein. The sample has 150,000 to 200,000 distinct CDR3 sequences, 15% to 20% seen once. This clonotype was seen many times. Its specificity is not known. Sequencing was done on a sample of blood, either unsorted or a sorted T cell fraction (not recorded which). This sequence was found in a male donor with ankylosing spondylitis or in good health (not recorded which). This chain connects TRBV20-1 to TRBJ2-5; D call uncertain. The CDR3 nucleotides are TGCAGTGCTAATTTCGGCGCTGCACAAGAGACCCAGTACTTC. Amino acids: CSANFGAAQETQYF.